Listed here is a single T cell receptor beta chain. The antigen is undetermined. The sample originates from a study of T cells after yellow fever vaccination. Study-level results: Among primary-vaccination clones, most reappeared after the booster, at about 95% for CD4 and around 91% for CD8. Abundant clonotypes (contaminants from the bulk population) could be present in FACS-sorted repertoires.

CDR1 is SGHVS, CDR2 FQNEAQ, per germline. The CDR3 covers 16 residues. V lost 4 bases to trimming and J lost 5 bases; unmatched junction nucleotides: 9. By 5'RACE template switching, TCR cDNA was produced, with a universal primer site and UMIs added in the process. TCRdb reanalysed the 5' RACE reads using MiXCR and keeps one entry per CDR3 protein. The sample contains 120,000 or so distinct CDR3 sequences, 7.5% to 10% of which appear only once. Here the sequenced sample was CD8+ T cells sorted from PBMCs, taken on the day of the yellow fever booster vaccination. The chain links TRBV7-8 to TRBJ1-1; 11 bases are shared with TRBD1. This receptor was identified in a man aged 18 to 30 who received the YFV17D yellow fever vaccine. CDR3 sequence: CASSSGQGAFGTEAFF. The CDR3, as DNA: TGTGCCAGCAGCTCCGGACAGGGGGCTTTTGGGACTGAAGCTTTCTTT.